Each of the 32 T cell receptor beta chains below was sequenced from the same sample in a study of shared clonotypes between healthy human individuals. TCRdb's table, derived via immunoSEQ multiplex PCR, lists solely in-frame clones and lacks some. The sample lists around 2.5 million clones, 90% to 95% occurring once. The sequenced material came from naive CD4+ T cells from PBMCs. Subset defined: CD45RA+ positively selected. These receptors were taken from a man between 18 and 35 years old in good health. Some clones in this sample may be carry-over from other donors' samples.

CDR3 sequence reads: CASTGKRGAGLKTDTQYF. CDR3 in DNA: TGTGCCAGCACCGGAAAGAGGGGGGCCGGTCTGAAAACAGATACGCAGTATTTT. The chain links TRBV28 to TRBJ2-3; D tentatively fits TRBD1 or TRBD2 (6 bases each). Trimming shortened V by 7 bases and J by 3 bases, and 26 bases separated the two germline ends. Germline V gives CDR1 MDHEN, CDR2 SYDVKM. The CDR3 runs 18 residues.

This chain joins TRBV9 and TRBJ1-1, with D hard to call. The germline V and J ends were trimmed by 2 bases and 0 bases, with 8 bases remaining between them. There are 14 residues in the CDR3. Germline V lookup: CDR1 SGDLS, CDR2 YYNGEE. The CDR3 reads CASSVGPLNTEAFF. Here the CDR3 DNA reads TGTGCCAGCAGCGTTGGTCCGTTGAACACTGAAGCTTTCTTT.

The chain joins TRBV12-5 to TRBJ2-3; D remains unclear. Trimming left V 3 bases short and J 6 bases short, with 13 bases between. CDR3 size: 14 residues. Germline V CDR1 and CDR2: LGHNT, FRNRAP. The chain's CDR3 is CASGFSPNVDTQYF. The CDR3 DNA sequence: TGTGCTAGTGGTTTTTCCCCCAACGTCGATACGCAGTATTTT. Drawing the rest from reference TRBV12-5 and TRBJ2-3, the complete variable domain is DARVTQTPRHKVTEMGQEVTMRCQPILGHNTVFWYRQTMMQGLELLAYFRNRAPLDDSGMPKDRFSAEMPDATLATLKIQPSEPRDSAVYFCASGFSPNVDTQYFGPGTRLTVL.

The sample holds one count of this clone. This chain uses TRBV7-9 with TRBJ2-1; the match to TRBD2 covers 8 bases. The CDR3 runs 18 residues. The junction had 16 bases not matched to a gene; V was cut back by 4 bases and J by 5 bases. Per germline, CDR1 SEHNR and CDR2 FQNEAQ (reference sequence). This CDR3 reads CASSSLFLAGTGNNEQFF. The CDR3, as DNA: TGTGCCAGCAGCTCTTTATTCTTAGCGGGGACTGGAAACAATGAGCAGTTCTTC.

The chain combines TRBV5-1 with TRBJ2-7, with 10 bases aligning to TRBD1. Germline V CDR1 and CDR2: SGHRS, YFSETQ. This CDR3 comprises 15 residues. Unmatched junction bases numbered 4, after V lost 2 bases and J lost 2 bases. The CDR3 spells CASSLWTGGAYEQYF. The DNA for the CDR3 is TGCGCCAGCAGCTTATGGACAGGGGGTGCCTACGAGCAGTACTTC.

The chain joins TRBV5-1 to TRBJ1-4; D is undetermined. CDR1 and CDR2 (germline): SGHRS, YFSETQ. This CDR3 is built from 15 residues. V was trimmed by 4 bases and J by 8 bases, leaving 18 bases between them. This CDR3 reads CASSQNLGRGEKLFF. The CDR3 coding sequence is TGCGCCAGCAGCCAAAACCTCGGCCGGGGAGAAAAACTGTTTTTT.

The chain uses TRBV7-9 and TRBJ2-4; 7 bases align to TRBD2. This CDR3 is 15 amino acids long. Trimming cost V 5 bases and J 6 bases; bases outside gene matches: 10. Germline assignment: CDR1 SEHNR and CDR2 FQNEAQ (reference sequence). The CDR3 sequence is CASSPRVGEGNIQYF. The CDR3, as DNA: TGTGCCAGCAGCCCGAGGGTAGGGGAGGGAAACATTCAGTACTTC. Full variable domain (rest looked up from reference TRBV7-9 and TRBJ2-4): DTGVSQNPRHKITKRGQNVTFRCDPISEHNRLYWYRQTLGQGPEFLTYFQNEAQLEKSRLLSDRFSAERPKGSFSTLEIQRTEQGDSAMYLCASSPRVGEGNIQYFGAGTRLSVL.

The J gene is TRBJ2-1, the V gene TRBV4-1; 9 nucleotides match TRBD2. The trim removed 1 base at V and 0 bases at J, leaving 10 bases unmatched. The CDR3 contains 19 residues. From germline, CDR1 is MGHRA and CDR2 YSYEKL. For the CDR3, the DNA is TGCGCCAGCAGCCAAGGAACTAGCGGGCGCAGCAGCTCCTACAATGAGCAGTTCTTC. It specifies CASSQGTSGRSSSYNEQFF.

The chain links TRBV5-1 to TRBJ2-7; 9 bases match TRBD1. This CDR3 has 17 amino acids. V shed 4 bases and J 0 bases; nucleotides not matched to a gene: 11. Germline CDR1 and CDR2: SGHRS and YFSETQ. The CDR3 region is CASSRLPGQGTSYEQYF. In DNA, the CDR3 is TGCGCCAGCAGCAGACTGCCCGGACAGGGGACCTCCTACGAGCAGTACTTC.

The rearrangement uses TRBV19 and TRBJ1-2; 10 positions match TRBD1. Germline lookup yields CDR1 LNHDA and CDR2 SQIVND (reference sequence). With 2 bases clipped from V and 3 bases from J, the junction kept 3 bases outside the gene matches. This CDR3 spans 15 amino acids. CDR3 in amino acids: CASSIRDRGDYGYTF. In nucleotides, the CDR3 is TGTGCCAGTAGTATAAGGGACAGGGGAGACTATGGCTACACCTTC. The complete variable domain, with remaining parts taken from reference TRBV19 and TRBJ1-2, reads DGGITQSPKYLFRKEGQNVTLSCEQNLNHDAMYWYRQDPGQGLRLIYYSQIVNDFQKGDIAEGYSVSREKKESFPLTVTSAQKNPTAFYLCASSIRDRGDYGYTFGSGTRLTVV.

Details on this clone: At one end, the junction sequence differs from germline, possibly due to a read error. The rearrangement joins TRBV28 to TRBJ2-3, with 11 bases lining up with TRBD2. CDR3 length: 12 amino acids. CDR1 is MDHEN, CDR2 SYDVKM, per germline. CDR3 sequence reads: CASSGLAGGFSF. CDR3 nucleotides: TGTGCCAGCAGTGGTTTAGCGGGAGGGTTCTCTTTT.

This rearrangement joins TRBV4-1 to TRBJ1-5; 9 bases map to TRBD1. The CDR3 covers 22 residues. V shed 0 bases, J shed 2 bases, and the junction held 20 bases outside the gene matches. Germline CDR1 and CDR2: MGHRA and YSYEKL. The CDR3 is CASSQDRNNPGQGDWRNQPQHF. CDR3 sequence (DNA): TGCGCCAGCAGCCAAGATCGAAATAACCCGGGACAGGGTGATTGGCGCAATCAGCCCCAGCATTTT.

V usage is TRBV7-2 and J usage is TRBJ2-7, with D possibly matching TRBD1 (6 bases). Germline CDR1 is SGHTA and CDR2 is FQGNSA. This CDR3 has 15 residues. With 1 base removed from V and 2 bases from J, the gap between germline ends came to 12 bases. Here the CDR3 reads CASSLGTTGPYEQYF. In DNA, the CDR3 is TGTGCCAGCAGCTTAGGAACGACAGGACCCTACGAGCAGTACTTC.

This clone was seen a handful of times. V is TRBV6-4 and J is TRBJ1-1; D unclear. The ends were cut back, 6 bases at V and 1 base at J, with 9 bases in the middle. CDR1 is MRHNA and CDR2 is SNTAGT in the germline V gene. This CDR3 comprises 13 residues. This CDR3 reads CASRHTENTEAFF. CDR3 nucleotides: TGTGCCAGCAGACATACAGAGAACACTGAAGCTTTCTTT.

The J gene is TRBJ2-5, the V gene TRBV7-2; 7 bases map to TRBD1. With 2 bases clipped from V and 7 bases from J, the junction kept 4 bases outside the gene matches. Germline values: CDR1 SGHTA, CDR2 FQGNSA. CDR3 size: 13 residues. CDR3 in amino acids: CASSLQGVGTQYF. The CDR3 nucleotides are TGTGCCAGCAGCTTACAGGGGGTCGGGACCCAGTACTTC.

V and J are TRBV27 and TRBJ2-2, with 8 bases fitting TRBD1. Trimming cost V 3 bases and J 5 bases; bases outside gene matches: 5. From germline, CDR1 is MNHEY and CDR2 SMNVEV (reference sequence). This CDR3 has 15 amino acids. CDR3 bases: TGTGCCAGCAGTTTCGGACAGGGTGTAACCGGGGAGCTGTTTTTT. This sequence encodes CASSFGQGVTGELFF.

This clone was counted a single time. The J gene is TRBJ1-2, the V gene TRBV6-6, with D possibly being TRBD1 (5 bases). Looked up from germline, CDR1 is MNHNY and CDR2 is SVGAGI (reference sequence). V lost 5 bases and J lost 2, with 9 bases in between. The CDR3 is 13 amino acids. The CDR3 bases are TGTGCCAGCAGTCAGGGACGGAACTATGGCTACACCTTC. This gives the protein CASSQGRNYGYTF.

The V gene is TRBV27, the J gene TRBJ2-5; D remains unclear. CDR3 size: 19 residues. Germline V CDR1 and CDR2: MNHEY, SMNVEV (reference sequence). The V end lost 1 base, the J end lost 0 bases, and 21 bases lay between the germline ends. The CDR3 region has the DNA TGTGCCAGCAGTTTATACCGGTCGGGCAGAACGACGCACCAAGAGACCCAGTACTTC. Translating it yields CASSLYRSGRTTHQETQYF.

This rearrangement joins TRBV6-1 to TRBJ2-2; TRBD1 is a possible D gene (6 bases). Germline CDR1 and CDR2: MNHNS and SASEGT. The CDR3 loop spans 14 amino acids. V dropped 6 bases and J dropped 5 bases, with 13 bases sitting between them. The CDR3, as DNA: TGTGCCAGCAGGGAACAGGGTTTAACCGGGGAGCTGTTTTTT. It specifies CASREQGLTGELFF.

J is TRBJ1-5 and V is TRBV28; the match to TRBD1 covers 7 bases. The germline gives CDR1 MDHEN, CDR2 SYDVKM. The ends lost 5 bases at V and 4 bases at J; junction bases unmatched: 5. This CDR3 contains 14 residues. The CDR3 region is CASSGAGGNQPQHF. CDR3 in DNA: TGTGCCAGCAGTGGGGCAGGGGGGAATCAGCCCCAGCATTTT.

The rearrangement links TRBV18 to TRBJ2-1; D is unclear. CDR3 length: 16 residues. Germline values: CDR1 KGHSH, CDR2 LQKENI. V gave up 3 bases and J gave up 3 bases, with 15 bases separating them. The CDR3 DNA reads as TGTGCCAGCTCACCCCGAATTTCTTCCGGCTACAATGAGCAGTTCTTC. This translates into CASSPRISSGYNEQFF.

In this sample, this clone turned up once. CDR3 DNA: TGCAGCGTTGGGTTCCGACTAGCGGCAAACAATGAGCAGTTCTTC. The encoded protein is CSVGFRLAANNEQFF. The V call is TRBV29-1, the J call TRBJ2-1; TRBD2 matches 9 bases. The CDR3 sequence is 15 residues long. Germline loops: CDR1 SQVTM, CDR2 ANQGSEA. J lost 5 bases, V lost 4 bases, and 9 bases had no gene match.

The chain joins TRBV30 to TRBJ1-1; D uncertain. The CDR3 has 13 residues. The germline V gene encodes CDR1 GTSNPN and CDR2 SVGIG (reference sequence). Between the trimmed V and J ends, which lost 0 bases and 4 bases, there was a span of 9 bases. The CDR3 spells CAWSVVLGTEAFF. CDR3 sequence (DNA): TGTGCCTGGAGTGTGGTCTTGGGCACTGAAGCTTTCTTT.

This rearrangement joins TRBV28 to TRBJ2-5; TRBD2 agrees at 9 bases. The DNA end is more similar to TRBJ2-7, so the J call may be wrong. The CDR3 contains 15 residues. Germline assignment: CDR1 MDHEN and CDR2 SYDVKM. The CDR3 protein is CASSLWAGGRYEQYF. The CDR3 coding sequence is TGTGCCAGCAGTTTATGGGCGGGAGGGCGGTACGAGCAGTACTTC.

The V gene is TRBV11-3, the J gene TRBJ2-3; D ambiguous. The germline V gene has CDR1 SGHNT and CDR2 YENEEA. The CDR3 contains 15 residues. Trimming removed 0 bases at V and 1 base at J, with 8 bases between. CDR3 loop: CASSLDSLRTDTQYF. The CDR3, as DNA: TGTGCCAGCAGCTTAGATTCCCTCCGCACAGATACGCAGTATTTT.

The chain carries TRBV6-6 and TRBJ2-2; D is perhaps TRBD1 (6 bases). CDR3 size: 16 residues. V gave up 0 bases and J gave up 5 bases, with 13 bases separating them. CDR1 MNHNY and CDR2 SVGAGI come from the germline V gene (reference sequence). The CDR3 protein is CASSYSRGWSTGELFF. The CDR3, as DNA: TGTGCCAGCAGTTACTCGAGGGGGTGGTCGACCGGGGAGCTGTTTTTT.

The chain links TRBV19 to TRBJ1-5; no reliable D call. Trimming removed 0 bases from V and 7 bases from J, with 10 bases in between. The CDR3 totals 14 residues. CDR1 is LNHDA, CDR2 SQIVND, per germline (reference sequence). The CDR3 here is CASSIDGSRQPQHF. In DNA, the CDR3 is TGTGCCAGTAGTATAGATGGGTCCAGGCAGCCCCAGCATTTT.

In this sample, this clone turned up once. The rearrangement links TRBV28 to TRBJ2-5; the D call may be TRBD1 or TRBD2 (5 bases each). Per the germline V gene, CDR1 is MDHEN and CDR2 is SYDVKM. The CDR3 totals 17 residues. V was shortened by 6 bases and J by 2 bases, with 22 bases between the two germline ends. This CDR3 reads CASSSPHGTEKQETQYF. The CDR3 DNA sequence: TGTGCCAGCAGCTCCCCACACGGGACGGAAAAGCAAGAGACCCAGTACTTC.

The V gene is TRBV30, the J gene TRBJ2-3; tentatively, D is TRBD1 or TRBD2 (6 bases each). The CDR3 is 13 residues long. Germline lookup yields CDR1 GTSNPN and CDR2 SVGIG (reference sequence). CDR3 nucleotide sequence: TGTGCGCACCGCCGGAGGGGGGCAGATACGCAGTATTTT. This sequence encodes CAHRRRGADTQYF.

Note on this clone: The same CDR3 also results from other DNA sequences found in this sample. V and J are TRBV7-3 and TRBJ2-3; D unresolved. V was trimmed by 1 base and J by 1 base, leaving 6 bases between them. The CDR3 runs 14 residues. Germline V gene lookup returns CDR1 SGHTA and CDR2 FQGTGA. CDR3 nucleotide sequence: TGTGCCAGCAGCTTAATGGCGGGCACAGATACGCAGTATTTT. It codes for CASSLMAGTDTQYF.

This clone came up once. Different DNA sequences within this sample yield the same CDR3. The chain employs TRBV11-2 and TRBJ2-1; 9 nucleotides agree with TRBD1. V was clipped by 4 bases and J by 4 bases; unmatched bases: 5. CDR3 length: 15 amino acids. The V gene's germline CDR1 is SGHAT and CDR2 FQNNGV. The CDR3 spells CASSSTGTGYNEQFF. CDR3 DNA sequence: TGTGCCAGCAGCTCAACCGGGACAGGGTACAATGAGCAGTTCTTC.

This clone was observed once. V usage is TRBV19 and J usage is TRBJ2-7, with 12 bases lining up with TRBD2. V gave up 5 bases and J gave up 1 base; unmatched junction bases: 3. Germline V lookup: CDR1 LNHDA, CDR2 SQIVND (reference sequence). CDR3 length: 15 residues. DNA for the CDR3: TGTGCCAGTAGTGAGACTAGCGGGAGTTCCTACGAGCAGTACTTC. This encodes CASSETSGSSYEQYF.